This TCR beta chain was profiled in a study of technical replicates of blood from a few donors. The data were produced by immunoSEQ multiplex PCR, yet TCRdb's version contains in-frame clones alone and is incomplete. This repertoire shows approximately 93,000 clones, approximately 95% found once; its top ten account for around 0.25%. CDR1 is SGHDT, CDR2 YYEEEE, per germline. The CDR3 has 14 residues. Deletions cut 0 bases from V and 2 bases from J, with 6 bases between. Sequencing was done on a sample of T cells isolated from PBMCs. The V and J genes are TRBV5-6 and TRBJ2-1, with a tentative D call TRBD2 (6 bases). This clonotype originated in a human donor in good health. For the CDR3, the DNA is TGTGCCAGCAGCTTGGGGGGGGCCTACAATGAGCAGTTCTTC. Its translation: CASSLGGAYNEQFF.